This TCR beta chain was sequenced for a study of cytomegalovirus exposure and HLA in healthy donors. Study-wide points: Roughly uniform depth of sequencing across donors was assumed in presence/absence analyses. Association with HLA alleles at 0.05 false discovery rate was found for 16,951 TCR beta sequences in a later analysis. Based on reports, TCR beta sequences accurately predicted HLA-A and HLA-B alleles for most subjects.

The PCR had 60 Vbeta and 13 Jbeta primers. Generated by immunoSEQ multiplex PCR, the TCRdb table keeps only in-frame clones and is missing some. In the table there are about 120,000 clones, around three quarters of which are singletons. Remarks on this clone: Its antigen is not identified.

Germline CDR1 is MGHDK and CDR2 is SYGVNS. Trimming removed 3 bases from V and 0 bases from J, with 17 bases in between. CDR3 length: 17 residues. This sequence originates from a woman in her thirties in good health and CMV-seronegative. Sequenced: PBMCs. This rearrangement joins TRBV25-1 to TRBJ1-2; D is ambiguous. The CDR3 is CASSDPLRGPTNYGYTF. The CDR3, as DNA: TGTGCCAGCAGTGACCCGTTAAGAGGGCCAACTAACTATGGCTACACCTTC.